These T cell receptor beta chains were read from a single sample in a study of T-cell reconstitution after alpha-beta-depleted transplantation in children. TCRdb fed the PCR reads into MiXCR, producing one record per CDR3 protein. The sample has more than 200,000 distinct CDR3 sequences; roughly a quarter are singletons. Material: PBMCs, obtained before TCRalphabeta/CD19-depleted stem cell transplant. The receptors come from a girl aged 2-15 years with Fanconi anemia, due to receive a stem cell transplant. Both conserved end residues are part of each CDR3. Each record gives: V gene, J gene, clone size, D gene, CDR3 protein, CDR3 DNA. D genes are given only for firm matches. Clone size appears in some rows only: once, few, many, or a class for an expanded clone.

v_call: TRBV20-1; j_call: TRBJ2-3; clone_size: .; d_call: TRBD2; cdr3_aa: CSASSLAGVADTQYF; cdr3_nt: TGCAGTGCTAGTTCATTGGCGGGAGTCGCAGATACGCAGTATTTT
v_call: TRBV20-1; j_call: TRBJ2-3; clone_size: few; d_call: .; cdr3_aa: CSANGGLVQYF; cdr3_nt: TGCAGTGCTAATGGGGGGTTGGTGCAGTATTTT
v_call: TRBV20-1; j_call: TRBJ2-7; clone_size: many; d_call: TRBD2; cdr3_aa: CSARPSSGRYEQYF; cdr3_nt: TGCAGTGCTAGACCATCTAGCGGGCGGTACGAGCAGTACTTC
v_call: TRBV20-1; j_call: TRBJ1-1; clone_size: few; d_call: .; cdr3_aa: CSARGGSNTEAFF; cdr3_nt: TGCAGTGCTAGAGGCGGGTCGAACACTGAAGCTTTCTTT
v_call: TRBV5-1; j_call: TRBJ2-7; clone_size: many; d_call: .; cdr3_aa: CASSLIGNEQYF; cdr3_nt: TGCGCCAGCAGCTTGATCGGAAACGAGCAGTACTTC
v_call: TRBV5-1; j_call: TRBJ2-3; clone_size: .; d_call: .; cdr3_aa: CASSLDLTTTDTQYF; cdr3_nt: TGCGCCAGCAGCTTGGACCTTACCACCACAGATACGCAGTATTTT
v_call: TRBV2; j_call: TRBJ2-7; clone_size: .; d_call: TRBD2; cdr3_aa: CVSGLVSGGPTYEQYF; cdr3_nt: TGTGTCAGCGGACTTGTTAGCGGGGGGCCCACCTACGAGCAGTACTTC
v_call: TRBV29-1; j_call: TRBJ2-5; clone_size: .; d_call: .; cdr3_aa: CSAFVVQETQYF; cdr3_nt: TGCAGCGCGTTTGTCGTACAAGAGACCCAGTACTTC
v_call: TRBV29-1; j_call: TRBJ1-1; clone_size: few; d_call: .; cdr3_aa: CSVEDLRSGMNTEAFF; cdr3_nt: TGCAGCGTTGAAGATCTTCGCAGTGGAATGAACACTGAAGCTTTCTTT
v_call: TRBV7-2; j_call: TRBJ2-3; clone_size: .; d_call: TRBD1; cdr3_aa: CASSLQGGDTQYF; cdr3_nt: TGTGCCAGCAGCCTACAGGGGGGAGATACGCAGTATTTT
v_call: TRBV28; j_call: TRBJ2-7; clone_size: many; d_call: TRBD2; cdr3_aa: CASSHGLAGLNEQYF; cdr3_nt: TGTGCCAGCAGCCATGGACTAGCGGGACTCAACGAGCAGTACTTC
v_call: TRBV29-1; j_call: TRBJ1-1; clone_size: .; d_call: .; cdr3_aa: CSVWRENTEAFF; cdr3_nt: TGCAGCGTCTGGCGGGAGAACACTGAAGCTTTCTTT
v_call: TRBV5-6; j_call: TRBJ1-2; clone_size: few; d_call: TRBD1; cdr3_aa: CASSLSGTGVDGYTF; cdr3_nt: TGTGCCAGCAGCTTATCCGGGACAGGGGTCGATGGCTACACCTTC
v_call: TRBV20-1; j_call: TRBJ2-5; clone_size: few; d_call: .; cdr3_aa: CSAHPGHTKETQYF; cdr3_nt: TGCAGTGCTCACCCGGGACACACAAAAGAGACCCAGTACTTC
v_call: TRBV20-1; j_call: TRBJ2-7; clone_size: .; d_call: .; cdr3_aa: CSGGTHYEQYF; cdr3_nt: TGCAGTGGCGGGACCCACTACGAGCAGTACTTC
v_call: TRBV20-1; j_call: TRBJ2-4; clone_size: .; d_call: TRBD1; cdr3_aa: CSASEGTGAVQYF; cdr3_nt: TGCAGTGCTAGTGAGGGGACAGGGGCTGTTCAGTACTTC
v_call: TRBV20-1; j_call: TRBJ2-7; clone_size: many; d_call: TRBD1; cdr3_aa: CSASRDRASYEQYF; cdr3_nt: TGCAGTGCTAGCCGGGACAGGGCCTCCTACGAGCAGTACTTC
v_call: TRBV30; j_call: TRBJ2-1; clone_size: few; d_call: TRBD2; cdr3_aa: CAWTSGGDDEQFF; cdr3_nt: TGTGCCTGGACCAGCGGGGGGGACGATGAGCAGTTCTTC
v_call: TRBV6-1; j_call: TRBJ2-3; clone_size: few; d_call: .; cdr3_aa: CASSPVTRVADTQYF; cdr3_nt: TGTGCCAGCAGTCCAGTCACCCGTGTGGCAGATACGCAGTATTTT
v_call: TRBV6-4; j_call: TRBJ2-1; clone_size: few; d_call: .; cdr3_aa: CASSSGQSSYNEQFF; cdr3_nt: TGTGCCAGCAGTTCCGGACAGAGCTCCTACAATGAGCAGTTCTTC
v_call: TRBV28; j_call: TRBJ1-2; clone_size: .; d_call: TRBD1; cdr3_aa: CASRGDRAYGYTF; cdr3_nt: TGTGCCAGCAGAGGGGACAGGGCTTATGGCTACACCTTC
v_call: TRBV20-1; j_call: TRBJ2-1; clone_size: many; d_call: .; cdr3_aa: CSARTFGGSSYNEQFF; cdr3_nt: TGCAGTGCTAGAACTTTCGGAGGCAGCTCCTACAATGAGCAGTTCTTC
v_call: TRBV2; j_call: TRBJ2-1; clone_size: .; d_call: .; cdr3_aa: CASSERIGGRPTTDNEQFF; cdr3_nt: TGTGCCAGCAGTGAGAGAATCGGCGGTAGACCTACTACGGACAATGAGCAGTTCTTC
v_call: TRBV29-1; j_call: TRBJ2-7; clone_size: many; d_call: .; cdr3_aa: CSAALGRVGSYEQYF; cdr3_nt: TGCAGCGCGGCCCTCGGCAGGGTGGGCTCCTACGAGCAGTACTTC
v_call: TRBV6-1; j_call: TRBJ2-1; clone_size: .; d_call: TRBD2; cdr3_aa: CASSQGLAGVGNEQFF; cdr3_nt: TGTGCCAGCAGTCAGGGACTAGCGGGAGTGGGCAATGAGCAGTTCTTC
v_call: TRBV7-2; j_call: TRBJ2-6; clone_size: many; d_call: .; cdr3_aa: CASSLQGFSGANVLTF; cdr3_nt: TGTGCCAGCAGCTTACAAGGGTTCTCTGGGGCCAACGTCCTGACTTTC
v_call: TRBV20-1; j_call: TRBJ1-6; clone_size: .; d_call: .; cdr3_aa: CSASQPGRVDSPLHF; cdr3_nt: TGCAGTGCTAGCCAGCCAGGGAGGGTGGATTCACCCCTCCACTTT
v_call: TRBV20-1; j_call: TRBJ2-3; clone_size: .; d_call: .; cdr3_aa: CSAREHASDTDTQYF; cdr3_nt: TGCAGTGCTAGAGAACATGCTAGCGACACAGATACGCAGTATTTT
v_call: TRBV29-1; j_call: TRBJ1-2; clone_size: many; d_call: .; cdr3_aa: CSVEGGHPYGYTF; cdr3_nt: TGCAGCGTTGAAGGTGGACACCCCTATGGCTACACCTTC
v_call: TRBV20-1; j_call: TRBJ2-7; clone_size: many; d_call: .; cdr3_aa: CSARFPGLYEQYF; cdr3_nt: TGCAGTGCCCGATTCCCGGGTCTCTACGAGCAGTACTTC
v_call: TRBV29-1; j_call: TRBJ1-2; clone_size: .; d_call: .; cdr3_aa: CSVEIRDVDYGYTF; cdr3_nt: TGCAGCGTTGAAATTAGGGATGTAGACTATGGCTACACCTTC
v_call: TRBV24-1; j_call: TRBJ1-5; clone_size: .; d_call: .; cdr3_aa: CATSDSGQPQHF; cdr3_nt: TGTGCCACCAGTGACTCGGGGCAGCCCCAGCATTTT
v_call: TRBV7-3; j_call: TRBJ2-2; clone_size: .; d_call: .; cdr3_aa: CASRPPGLRSAGELFF; cdr3_nt: TGTGCCAGCAGGCCTCCGGGACTTCGCTCCGCCGGGGAGCTGTTTTTT
v_call: TRBV2; j_call: TRBJ1-2; clone_size: few; d_call: .; cdr3_aa: CASSDPDSYGYTF; cdr3_nt: TGTGCCAGCAGTGACCCTGACAGCTATGGCTACACCTTC
v_call: TRBV18; j_call: TRBJ2-3; clone_size: .; d_call: .; cdr3_aa: CASSPRATVVTDTQYF; cdr3_nt: TGTGCCAGCTCACCACGCGCGACAGTAGTCACAGATACGCAGTATTTT
v_call: TRBV24-1; j_call: TRBJ2-7; clone_size: many; d_call: TRBD1; cdr3_aa: CATSETLDRVYEQYF; cdr3_nt: TGTGCCACCAGTGAAACTTTGGACAGGGTCTACGAGCAGTACTTC
v_call: TRBV10-3; j_call: TRBJ2-3; clone_size: many; d_call: TRBD2; cdr3_aa: CAIMNPGLRITDTQYF; cdr3_nt: TGTGCCATCATGAATCCGGGACTAAGGATCACAGATACGCAGTATTTT
v_call: TRBV28; j_call: TRBJ1-5; clone_size: once; d_call: .; cdr3_aa: CASSYRDGNNQPQHF; cdr3_nt: TGTGCCAGCAGTTACAGGGATGGTAACAATCAGCCCCAGCATTTT
v_call: TRBV2; j_call: TRBJ2-7; clone_size: few; d_call: .; cdr3_aa: CASSPLGPLREQYF; cdr3_nt: TGTGCCAGCAGTCCCTTGGGTCCACTACGCGAGCAGTACTTC
v_call: TRBV10-3; j_call: TRBJ1-6; clone_size: .; d_call: TRBD1; cdr3_aa: CAITGQGNSPLHF; cdr3_nt: TGTGCCATCACCGGACAGGGAAATTCACCCCTCCACTTT
v_call: TRBV7-2; j_call: TRBJ2-3; clone_size: .; d_call: TRBD2; cdr3_aa: CASSLVGTRGGTEYF; cdr3_nt: TGTGCCAGCAGCTTAGTAGGGACTAGAGGAGGGACGGAGTATTTT
v_call: TRBV29-1; j_call: TRBJ1-1; clone_size: .; d_call: TRBD1; cdr3_aa: CSVASNRDRGLDTEAFF; cdr3_nt: TGCAGCGTTGCCTCAAACCGGGACAGGGGGCTAGACACTGAAGCTTTCTTT
v_call: TRBV14; j_call: TRBJ1-1; clone_size: .; d_call: .; cdr3_aa: CASSQVPGIVEAFF; cdr3_nt: TGTGCCAGCAGCCAAGTGCCCGGGATTGTTGAAGCTTTCTTT
v_call: TRBV20-1; j_call: TRBJ2-6; clone_size: many; d_call: .; cdr3_aa: CSARAPQADSGANVLTF; cdr3_nt: TGCAGTGCTAGAGCACCACAGGCCGACTCTGGGGCCAACGTCCTGACTTTC